This T cell receptor (beta chain) came from a study of blood T cell repertoires in COVID-19 (TCRdb year 2020). General notes on the study: Samples from collaborators originated in the United States, Italy and Spain and spanned both the acute and convalescent phases of COVID-19. The material from the prospective study consisted of cDNA or gDNA derived from T cells, B-cell-depleted T cells, or PBMCs. Subjects who had been exposed to COVID-19, were actively infected with it, or had recovered from it provided the deeply sampled blood TCRbeta repertoires that made up the dataset. A freely available public database, intended as a resource for researchers studying the immune response to SARS-CoV-2, is where the repertoires were released. Samples were obtained from the ongoing ImmuneRACE study (first 160 participants) and from approximately 1,200 subjects provided by 6 global collaborators. The sample metadata nearly always contained a de-identified subject ID, COVID-19 status, age in years and sex. HLA class I and class II types, where available, came from metadata supplied by the sample provider rather than from assay-based typing.

Deletion took 3 bases off V and 4 bases off J, with a span of 13 bases between the germline ends. Including cysteine and phenylalanine, the CDR3 has 14 amino acids. Only CDR3 DNA remains: 42 bases, in frame from the first base. Based on the germline V gene, the CDR1 and CDR2 sequences are LGHNA and YSLEER. The collaborating institutions used their own protocols to collect whole blood in K2EDTA tubes. For TCRbeta analysis, collaborators shipped samples in one of three forms: frozen whole blood, isolated PBMCs, or DNA extracted from either of those sample types. In regard to this clone: The antigen this receptor binds is unknown. Per-base qualities were not stored, and no clone one base away is much larger.

The immunoSEQ Assay, a bias-controlled multiplex PCR, was used to amplify TCRbeta CDR3 regions from genomic DNA. Concerning the study's data processing: The number of nucleated cells in each sample was estimated from the amplification of reference gene primers within the assay. To quantify the absolute abundance of each unique TCRbeta CDR3 rearrangement, sequence reads were collapsed and filtered. Productive Simpson clonality was computed per sample as the square root of Simpson's diversity index over productive rearrangements. TCRdb provides this immuneACCESS table in a form limited to in-frame rearrangements. Some clones are lacking; in checked studies, under half of them reflect an unresolved V gene, and why the rest are absent is not known. The DNA gave D and trimming, while V, J and clone size come from that table. The sample yields some 120,000 clones; around four fifths were counted once. Roughly 5.5% of the sample is held by the ten biggest clonotypes.

Study-wide findings and limitations: The quantity of clinical and demographic metadata differed by source and by participant and was supplied without curation.

The specimen was peripheral blood. The clonotype originates from a man older than 75 with active or convalescent COVID-19. Recombination connected TRBV4-3 to TRBJ2-7; D gene: possibly TRBD1, on 6 matching bases. The sequenced DNA is TGCGCCAGCAGCCAGTACCAGGGGAAATACGAGCAGTACTTC. Translated, it gives CASSQYQGKYEQYF.